Listed here are 16 T cell receptor beta chains from one sample, sequenced in a study of blood T cells in healthy people across ages. Next came a second PCR, run for about 6 to 12 cycles, which used a sample-barcoded 5' primer along with a J-beta primer mix. TCRdb ran MiXCR on the 5' RACE reads and lists one entry per CDR3 protein. The table has around 1.5 million distinct CDR3 sequences, almost 60% seen once. Material for sequencing was blood. The receptor set was obtained from a man between 18 and 35 years old in good health.

This chain uses TRBV20-1 with TRBJ2-1; D is ambiguous. CDR3 length equals 14 residues. The germline gives CDR1 DFQATT, CDR2 SNEGSKA (reference sequence). Trimming removed 0 bases at V and 6 bases at J, with 12 bases between. This CDR3 is CSARDWVSGNEQFF. As DNA, the CDR3 is TGCAGTGCTAGAGATTGGGTCTCTGGCAATGAGCAGTTCTTC.

This clonotype has only a few counts. This chain connects TRBV7-2 to TRBJ2-4; D unclear. V lost 2 bases and J 11 bases, leaving 16 bases between the germline ends. The germline V gene encodes CDR1 SGHTA and CDR2 FQGNSA. The CDR3 spans 14 residues. CDR3 sequence: CASSLRRGPRVQYF. In DNA, the CDR3 is TGTGCCAGCAGCTTAAGGCGAGGTCCACGGGTTCAGTACTTC.

V and J are TRBV2 and TRBJ2-1; a weak D match, TRBD2 (5 bases). CDR1 and CDR2 (germline): SNHLY, FYNNEI. The CDR3 runs 15 residues. Trimming cost V 1 base and J 9 bases, with 16 bases left between them. For the CDR3, the DNA is TGTGCCAGCAGTGAAGAACTAGTTAAACCGGGTGAGCAGTTCTTC. Translated, it gives CASSEELVKPGEQFF.

This clonotype turned up a few times. This chain connects TRBV12-3 or TRBV12-4 to TRBJ2-7; 8 positions agree with TRBD1. The CDR3 totals 14 residues. J lost 2 bases, V lost 6 bases, and 6 bases had no gene match. The CDR3 spells CASRTLDRAYEQYF. The DNA of the CDR3 is TGTGCCAGCAGGACGCTGGACAGGGCCTACGAGCAGTACTTC.

The rearrangement uses TRBV6-5 and TRBJ1-2; D gene ambiguous. V lost 2 bases to trimming and J lost 0 bases, with 13 bases between them. CDR1 MNHEY and CDR2 SVGAGI come from the germline V gene. The CDR3 totals 16 residues. The CDR3: CASSYVVQPANYGYTF. CDR3 bases: TGTGCCAGCAGTTACGTCGTACAGCCCGCTAACTATGGCTACACCTTC.

This chain joins TRBV20-1 and TRBJ2-3; no reliable D call. The ends were cut back, 0 bases at V and 5 bases at J, with 3 bases in the middle. CDR3 size: 11 residues. CDR1 is DFQATT and CDR2 is SNEGSKA in the germline V gene (reference sequence). CDR3 nucleotides: TGCAGTGCTAGAGATGTAGATACGCAGTATTTT. Translation gives CSARDVDTQYF.

This rearrangement joins TRBV20-1 to TRBJ2-7; D is unclear. The CDR3 is 12 amino acids. The V gene lost 6 bases and the J gene lost 0 bases, with 9 bases spanning the gap. Germline CDR1 DFQATT, CDR2 SNEGSKA (reference sequence). The CDR3 region has the DNA TGCAGTGCGGCCATTCGCTCCTACGAGCAGTACTTC. This codes for CSAAIRSYEQYF.

CDR3 coding DNA: TGCGCCAGCAGTAGTGGCACTAAAGAGGGGCAGTACTTC. This codes for CASSSGTKEGQYF. V is TRBV10-1 and J is TRBJ2-7; D may be TRBD2 (5 bases). Germline V gene sequence: CDR1 WNHNN, CDR2 SYGVQD (reference sequence). This CDR3 is 13 amino acids long. With 5 bases removed from V and 9 bases from J, the gap between germline ends came to 17 bases.

The chain employs TRBV12-3 or TRBV12-4 and TRBJ2-3; D is perhaps TRBD2 (6 bases). The V gene lost 5 bases and the J gene lost 6 bases, with 18 bases spanning the gap. The CDR3 length is 15 residues. Here the CDR3 reads CASSTWDSSGDTQYF. In DNA, the CDR3 is TGTGCCAGCAGTACTTGGGACTCCTCCGGGGATACGCAGTATTTT.

This sequence joins TRBV6-5 and TRBJ1-4, with a weak D call TRBD1 (5 bases). CDR1 and CDR2 (germline): MNHEY, SVGAGI. The CDR3 contains 14 residues. V lost 4 bases and J lost 5, with 11 bases in between. This chain's CDR3 is CASSWGRLNEKLFF. The CDR3 nucleotides are TGTGCCAGCAGTTGGGGACGGCTCAATGAAAAACTGTTTTTT.

The V and J genes are TRBV27 and TRBJ1-1; tentative D call: TRBD1 (5 bases). This CDR3 is 13 amino acids long. CDR1 and CDR2 (germline): MNHEY, SMNVEV (reference sequence). V lost 8 bases and J 4 bases, leaving 14 bases between the germline ends. The CDR3 reads CASGGGFGTEAFF. CDR3 in DNA: TGTGCCAGCGGGGGGGGGTTTGGCACTGAAGCTTTCTTT.

Concerning this clonotype: This may stem from a read error, because a much larger clone lies one nucleotide away. The chain joins TRBV7-7 to TRBJ2-7; D ambiguous. The CDR3 covers 12 residues. Per the germline V gene, CDR1 is SSHAT and CDR2 is FNYEAQ (reference sequence). The CDR3 coding sequence is TGTGCTAGCAGCTCCGCTCAGAGAGAGCAGTACTTC. It specifies CASSSAQREQYF.

This clonotype turned up a few times. This chain links TRBV27 with TRBJ2-7, with D uncertain. The CDR3 runs to 14 residues. The V and J ends lost 0 bases and 3 bases respectively, with 9 bases between them. Germline V lookup: CDR1 MNHEY, CDR2 SMNVEV (reference sequence). CDR3 sequence (DNA): TGTGCCAGCAGTTTATCGGCAGTTAACTACGAGCAGTACTTC. It translates to CASSLSAVNYEQYF.

The J gene is TRBJ2-1, the V gene TRBV11-2, with TRBD1 matching over 10 bases. This CDR3 has 16 amino acids. Germline V gene data show CDR1 as SGHAT and CDR2 as FQNNGV. With 2 bases clipped from V and 6 bases from J, the junction kept 7 bases outside the gene matches. Here the CDR3 DNA reads TGTGCCAGCAGCTTAATAAGCGGGACAGGGGTCAATGAGCAGTTCTTC. It encodes CASSLISGTGVNEQFF.

The chain uses TRBV4-3 and TRBJ1-2, with 7 bases matching TRBD1. Germline values: CDR1 LGHNA, CDR2 YSLEER. V trimming: 2 bases; J trimming: 6 bases; junction bases outside the gene matches: 6. CDR3 length: 14 residues. CDR3 in DNA: TGCGCCAGCAGCCAAAGCTACAGGGGACATGGCTACACCTTC. It translates to CASSQSYRGHGYTF.

This clonotype was picked up a small number of times. The chain employs TRBV7-2 and TRBJ2-1, with 7 bases identical to TRBD2. V trimming: 2 bases; J trimming: 4 bases; junction bases outside the gene matches: 8. The germline gives CDR1 SGHTA, CDR2 FQGNSA. This CDR3 is 16 amino acids long. As DNA, the CDR3 is TGTGCCAGCAGCTTAATGGGAGGGAATAGATACAATGAGCAGTTCTTC. Amino acids: CASSLMGGNRYNEQFF.